The 17 T cell receptor beta chains below were found in one sample sequenced in a study of beta chain features in type 1 diabetes. General study results and limits: Significant though moderate, a shortening of TCRB CDR3s appeared in all four CD4+ subsets of Type 1 diabetes patients.

These receptors' antigens are unknown. Expressed TCRB transcripts were sequenced because the entire RNA isolate underwent reverse transcription. Profiling relied on immunoSEQ multiplex PCR, and the TCRdb table lists in-frame clones only, not all of them. The sample gives 600,000 or so clones, roughly an eighth of which show up once; around 0.12% is in the top ten. The sample consisted of naive CD4+ T cells from blood. Receptors were obtained from a young man with type 1 diabetes.

There are a few counts of this clone. V and J are TRBV6-1 and TRBJ2-2; no definite D call. Trimming removed 1 base at V and 4 bases at J, with 7 bases between. Germline V gives CDR1 MNHNS, CDR2 SASEGT. The CDR3 spans 14 residues. CDR3 DNA sequence: TGTGCCAGCAGTGAAGGGCGGCCCACCGGGGAGCTGTTTTTT. It translates to CASSEGRPTGELFF.

The genes are TRBV19 and TRBJ1-5; TRBD1 matches 9 bases. Losses at the gene ends were 9 bases for V and 7 bases for J; bases not matched to a gene: 13. The CDR3 totals 15 residues. Germline V CDR1 and CDR2: LNHDA, SQIVND (reference sequence). The CDR3 loop reads CASTDRGRGYQPQHF. The CDR3 nucleotides read TGTGCCAGCACGGACAGGGGACGAGGTTACCAGCCCCAGCATTTT.

This clone was seen a few times. The gene calls are TRBV19 and TRBJ2-3, with D unclear. V lost 6 bases to trimming and J lost 1 base, with 11 bases between them. CDR3 size: 14 residues. Germline CDR1 reads LNHDA; CDR2 reads SQIVND (reference sequence). CDR3 DNA: TGTGCCAGTAGCCTCTCCCGGGGCACAGATACGCAGTATTTT. Its translation is CASSLSRGTDTQYF.

The gene calls are TRBV2 and TRBJ1-5, with D perhaps matching TRBD1 (6 bases). This CDR3 contains 14 residues. Germline-derived CDR1 and CDR2 are SNHLY and FYNNEI. Trimming took off 6 bases at V and 5 bases at J, with 14 bases between the two ends. The CDR3 sequence: CASRFQGRHQPQHF. The CDR3 nucleotides are TGTGCCAGCAGGTTTCAGGGGCGGCATCAGCCCCAGCATTTT.

About this clone itself: Sequence at one end of the junction differs from germline and may be a read error. V usage is TRBV13 and J usage is TRBJ2-6; D ambiguous. The V gene's germline CDR1 is PRHDT and CDR2 FYEKMQ (reference sequence). This CDR3 has 17 residues. CDR3 loop: CASSLGLYHSGANVLTF. DNA for the CDR3: TGTGCCAGCAGCCTAGGCCTTTACCACTCTGGGGCCAACGTCCTGACTTTC.

The chain carries TRBV15 and TRBJ2-5, with unresolved D. CDR3 size: 13 residues. Trimming stripped 0 bases from V and 4 bases from J, with 6 bases between. In germline, CDR1 is LNHNV, CDR2 YYDKDF (reference sequence). DNA of the CDR3: TGTGCCACCAGCAGAGATCAAGCAGAGACCCAGTACTTC. Its translation is CATSRDQAETQYF.

This clone turned up a few times. The chain links TRBV2 to TRBJ1-1; D may be TRBD1 (6 bases). CDR1 SNHLY and CDR2 FYNNEI come from the germline V gene. Trimming left V 9 bases short and J 1 base short, with 12 bases between. The CDR3 has 13 residues. DNA for the CDR3: TGTGCCAGTCCGGGACAAGCGAACACTGAAGCTTTCTTT. Its protein product is CASPGQANTEAFF.

This clone was recorded a few times. J is TRBJ1-5 and V is TRBV7-2; D remains ambiguous. The V gene lost 1 base and the J gene lost 2 bases, with 9 bases spanning the gap. Germline CDR1 is SGHTA and CDR2 is FQGNSA. The CDR3 contains 15 residues. CDR3 amino acids: CASSLDSGGNQPQHF. The CDR3 bases are TGTGCCAGCAGCTTAGACAGTGGCGGCAATCAGCCCCAGCATTTT.

The chain joins TRBV6-5 to TRBJ2-7; 9 nucleotides line up with TRBD1. V gave up 5 bases and J gave up 5 bases; unmatched junction bases: 10. The CDR3 spans 15 residues. Germline V CDR1 and CDR2: MNHEY, SVGAGI. The chain's CDR3 is CASSRENRGHDEQYF. The CDR3 nucleotides read TGTGCCAGCAGTAGAGAAAACAGGGGGCACGACGAGCAGTACTTC.

The chain couples TRBV7-9 to TRBJ2-3, with a tentative D call TRBD2 (7 bases). V was cut by 5 bases and J by 2 bases, with 20 bases left in between. Germline values: CDR1 SEHNR, CDR2 FQNEAQ (reference sequence). This CDR3 has 17 residues. DNA of the CDR3: TGTGCCAGCAGCGGACGGGGAGGGGGAGGCGTCACAGATACGCAGTATTTT. Encoded protein: CASSGRGGGGVTDTQYF.

The chain couples TRBV5-1 to TRBJ1-1, with D perhaps matching TRBD1 (5 bases). The CDR3 totals 15 residues. Per the germline V gene, CDR1 is SGHRS and CDR2 is YFSETQ. V dropped 4 bases and J dropped 3 bases, with 16 bases sitting between them. The CDR3 DNA follows: TGCGCCAGCAGCCCCTGGATGGGGGGACACACTGAAGCTTTCTTT. Translation: CASSPWMGGHTEAFF.

This clone occurred a few times. This chain joins TRBV7-2 and TRBJ1-2; D uncertain. Deletions cut 1 base from V and 8 bases from J, with 20 bases between. The length of the CDR3 is 16 residues. Per the germline V gene, CDR1 is SGHTA and CDR2 is FQGNSA. The CDR3 is CASSLGSGSYSAGYTF. The CDR3 DNA follows: TGTGCCAGCAGCTTAGGGTCGGGCAGTTATTCCGCGGGCTACACCTTC.

The gene calls are TRBV7-2 and TRBJ2-3; 10 bases agree with TRBD1. This CDR3 spans 16 amino acids. CDR1 and CDR2 (germline): SGHTA, FQGNSA. V shed 4 bases, J shed 4 bases, and the junction held 8 bases outside the gene matches. The CDR3 bases are TGTGCCAGCAGCTCATGGGGGACAGGGGTATCAGATACGCAGTATTTT. It specifies CASSSWGTGVSDTQYF.

This clone was counted a few times. The CDR3 nucleotides are TGTGCCAGCAGCTTCAGCGGGACAGGGAACGGCAATCAGCCCCAGCATTTT. It specifies CASSFSGTGNGNQPQHF. The gene calls are TRBV7-2 and TRBJ1-5, with 9 nucleotides matching TRBD1. In germline, CDR1 is SGHTA, CDR2 FQGNSA. This CDR3 comprises 17 residues. The V and J ends lost 3 bases and 2 bases, in that order; junction bases with no gene match: 8.

This clone was recorded at least ten times. Other DNA sequences from this sample encode an identical CDR3 as well. J is TRBJ2-5 and V is TRBV11-2; perhaps TRBD2 as D (5 bases). The CDR3 is made up of 13 amino acids. The V end was cut by 3 bases, the J end by 3 bases, with 8 bases between. Germline CDR1 and CDR2: SGHAT and FQNNGV. DNA of the CDR3: TGTGCCAGCAGCTTTTCCGGGGAAGAGACCCAGTACTTC. The encoded protein is CASSFSGEETQYF.

The chain couples TRBV5-4 to TRBJ1-2; TRBD1 matches at 9 bases. The ends lost 4 bases at V and 5 bases at J; junction bases unmatched: 9. Germline CDR1 SGHNT, CDR2 YYREEE (reference sequence). The CDR3 extends over 15 amino acids. The CDR3 DNA reads TGTGCCAGCAGCCCAAACAGGGGGCAGGGGTATGGCTACACCTTC. Its protein is CASSPNRGQGYGYTF.

In its sample, this clone was seen a few times. The chain recombines TRBV30 with TRBJ2-4; D not certain. The germline CDR1 and CDR2 sequences are GTSNPN and SVGIG (reference sequence). The CDR3 is 9 residues long. With 4 bases removed from V and 8 bases from J, the gap between germline ends came to 3 bases. CDR3: CAWKDIQYF. DNA for the CDR3: TGTGCCTGGAAGGACATTCAGTACTTC.